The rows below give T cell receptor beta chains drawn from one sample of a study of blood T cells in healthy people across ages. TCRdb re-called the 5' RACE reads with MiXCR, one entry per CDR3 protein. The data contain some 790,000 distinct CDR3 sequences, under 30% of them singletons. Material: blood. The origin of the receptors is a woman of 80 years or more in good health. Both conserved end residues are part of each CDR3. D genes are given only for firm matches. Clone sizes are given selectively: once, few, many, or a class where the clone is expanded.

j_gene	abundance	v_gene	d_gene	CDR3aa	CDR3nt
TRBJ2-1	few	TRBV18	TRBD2	CASSPVGGGYNEQFF	TGTGCCAGCTCACCAGTGGGGGGGGGCTACAATGAGCAGTTCTTC
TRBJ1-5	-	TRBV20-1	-	CSARARGGSNQPQHF	TGCAGTGCTAGAGCGCGGGGGGGTAGCAATCAGCCCCAGCATTTT
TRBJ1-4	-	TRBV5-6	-	CASSLEMYGGSEKLFF	TGTGCCAGCAGCTTGGAAATGTACGGGGGCTCAGAAAAACTGTTTTTT
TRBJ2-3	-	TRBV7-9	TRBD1	CASSLDRGTGTQYF	TGTGCCAGCAGTTTGGACAGGGGAACAGGTACGCAGTATTTT
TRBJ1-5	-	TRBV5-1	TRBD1	CASSLRDRENQPQHF	TGCGCCAGCAGCTTGAGGGACAGGGAGAATCAGCCCCAGCATTTT
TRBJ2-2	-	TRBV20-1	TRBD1	CSARGRDRGYTGELFF	TGCAGTGCTAGGGGCCGGGACAGGGGATACACCGGGGAGCTGTTTTTT
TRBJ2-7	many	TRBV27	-	CASRLNYEQYF	TGTGCCAGCAGACTAAACTACGAGCAGTACTTC
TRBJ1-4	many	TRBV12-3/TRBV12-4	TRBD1	CASRPPTGSNEKLFF	TGTGCCAGCAGACCACCGACAGGGAGTAATGAAAAACTGTTTTTT
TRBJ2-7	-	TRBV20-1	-	CSARRPGFYEQYF	TGCAGTGCTAGACGACCAGGGTTCTACGAGCAGTACTTC
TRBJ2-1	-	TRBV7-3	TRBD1	CASSLMGRDRDYNEQFF	TGTGCCAGCAGCTTAATGGGTCGAGACAGGGATTACAATGAGCAGTTCTTC
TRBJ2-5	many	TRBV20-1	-	CSAQRQTPETQYF	TGCAGTGCTCAGAGACAGACACCGGAGACCCAGTACTTC
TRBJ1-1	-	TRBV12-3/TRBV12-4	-	CASSFSGYEAFF	TGTGCCAGCAGTTTTTCAGGGTATGAAGCTTTCTTT
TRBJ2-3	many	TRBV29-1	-	CSVVGGATDTQYF	TGCAGCGTTGTTGGGGGCGCCACAGATACGCAGTATTTT
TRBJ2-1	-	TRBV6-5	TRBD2	CASSILAGDTYNEQFF	TGTGCCAGCAGTATTCTAGCGGGCGACACCTACAATGAGCAGTTCTTC
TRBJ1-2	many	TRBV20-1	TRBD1	CSARYRVRGRPGYGYTF	TGCAGTGCTAGATATAGGGTCAGGGGGCGCCCCGGCTATGGCTACACCTTC
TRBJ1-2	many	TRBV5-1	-	CASSLDRQSYGYTF	TGCGCCAGCAGCTTGGATAGACAGAGCTATGGCTACACCTTC
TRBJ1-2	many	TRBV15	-	CATSRGRDGYTF	TGTGCCACCAGCAGAGGTAGGGATGGCTACACCTTC
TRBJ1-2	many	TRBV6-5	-	CASSYSRGGLVGYTF	TGTGCCAGCAGTTACTCGAGAGGGGGTTTGGTTGGCTACACCTTC
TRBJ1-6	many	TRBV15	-	CATSTRAFLNSPLHF	TGTGCCACCAGCACCCGAGCCTTCCTCAATTCCCCCCTCCACTTT
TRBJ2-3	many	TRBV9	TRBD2	CASSVGTSGVDTQYF	TGTGCCAGCAGCGTAGGGACTAGCGGGGTAGATACGCAGTATTTT
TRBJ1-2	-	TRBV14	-	CASSGDTGNYGYTF	TGTGCCAGCAGCGGGGACACCGGTAACTATGGCTACACCTTC
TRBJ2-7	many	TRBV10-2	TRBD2	CASRMAGTGGDEQYF	TGCGCCAGCAGAATGGCCGGGACGGGAGGAGACGAGCAGTACTTC
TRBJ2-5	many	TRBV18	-	CASSPTGTAGTQYF	TGTGCCAGCTCACCTACCGGGACGGCCGGGACCCAGTACTTC
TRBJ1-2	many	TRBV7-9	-	CASSPVQGFGGYTF	TGTGCCAGCAGCCCAGTACAGGGCTTCGGCGGCTACACCTTC
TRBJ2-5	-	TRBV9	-	CASSGRTTQETQYF	TGTGCCAGCAGCGGCCGGACTACCCAAGAGACCCAGTACTTC
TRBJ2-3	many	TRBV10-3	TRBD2	CAIRDLAGGPDTQYF	TGTGCCATCAGAGACCTAGCGGGGGGGCCAGATACGCAGTATTTT
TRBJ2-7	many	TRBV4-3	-	CASSQAWGLEQYF	TGCGCCAGCAGCCAAGCTTGGGGGCTCGAGCAGTACTTC
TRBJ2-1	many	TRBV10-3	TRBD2	CAIRGSSGGGNEQFF	TGTGCCATCAGAGGCTCTAGCGGGGGGGGGAATGAGCAGTTCTTC
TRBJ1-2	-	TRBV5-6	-	CASSVTNGYTF	TGTGCCAGCAGCGTTACTAATGGCTACACCTTC
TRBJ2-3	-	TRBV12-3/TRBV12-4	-	CASSFGVTGQIATQYF	TGTGCCAGCAGTTTTGGTGTGACAGGTCAGATCGCTACGCAGTATTTT
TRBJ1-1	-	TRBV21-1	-	CARWGQGGGIYTEAFF	TGTGCCAGATGGGGTCAGGGGGGCGGTATCTACACTGAAGCTTTCTTT
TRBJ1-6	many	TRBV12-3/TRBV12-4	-	CASRNADSPLHF	TGTGCCAGCAGAAACGCGGATTCACCCCTCCACTTT